In this sample, the clone carrying this T cell receptor beta chain turned up a few times. This sample was included in a study of T cells in Graves' hyperthyroidism and ophthalmopathy. Diagnosis rested on symptoms, serum thyroxine and TRAb, thyroid ultrasound, and orbital computed tomography. RNA transcripts provided the source from which TCR beta CDR3 regions were amplified. With the HTBI primer set, the TCR CDR3 went through a first round of RT-PCR. MiXCR was run by TCRdb on the multiplex PCR reads, yielding one entry per CDR3 protein. The table lists hundreds of thousands of distinct CDR3 sequences, around 14% of them singletons. The CDR3 extends over 17 amino acids. The germline V gene encodes CDR1 MNHEY and CDR2 SMNVEV (reference sequence). The V gene lost 6 bases and the J gene lost 3 bases, with 21 bases spanning the gap.

The rearrangement links TRBV27 to TRBJ1-5, with a possible D match to TRBD1 (5 bases). The specimen was blood. The clonotype originates from a woman aged 18-35 years with Graves' hyperthyroidism. CDR3 region: CASSNSFPGRNNQPQHF. CDR3 nucleotides: TGTGCCAGCAGCAACTCTTTTCCGGGACGGAACAATCAGCCCCAGCATTTT.